The 23 T cell receptor beta chains presented below share a single source sample, sequenced in a study of Graves' ophthalmopathy and Graves' hyperthyroidism. Transcripts of RNA were the source for amplifying TCR beta CDR3 regions. RT-PCR in the first round used HTBI primers; a second-round multiplex PCR followed. TCRdb ran MiXCR on the multiplex PCR reads and lists one entry per CDR3 protein. Among about 210,000 distinct CDR3 sequences listed, roughly 27% were seen once. The sample comprised peripheral blood. Source of these receptors: a man in his fifties with Graves' ophthalmopathy.

This chain links TRBV28 with TRBJ1-2; D is perhaps TRBD1 (5 bases). In germline, CDR1 is MDHEN, CDR2 SYDVKM. CDR3 length: 14 amino acids. Trimming removed 5 bases at V and 0 bases at J, with 10 bases between. Here the CDR3 DNA reads TGTGCCAGCAGTGATAGGACAACTAACTATGGCTACACCTTC. Protein: CASSDRTTNYGYTF.

The rearrangement links TRBV12-3 or TRBV12-4 to TRBJ2-5; 9 nucleotides line up with TRBD2. J gave up 5 bases and V 5 bases, and 15 bases lay outside the gene matches. The CDR3 length is 17 residues. The CDR3 DNA sequence: TGTGCCAGCAGTCTCCTTGGCCCCGGGACTAGCTTGGAGACCCAGTACTTC. Translated: CASSLLGPGTSLETQYF.

This clonotype was observed at least ten times. The V gene is TRBV7-9, the J gene TRBJ2-5; the match to TRBD2 covers 9 bases. CDR1 is SEHNR and CDR2 is FQNEAQ in the germline V gene (reference sequence). V dropped 0 bases and J dropped 0; count of bases not matched to a gene: 8. The CDR3 totals 18 residues. This chain's CDR3 is CASSLAGGTSRNQETQYF. CDR3 DNA sequence: TGTGCCAGCAGCTTAGCTGGCGGGACTAGCCGAAACCAAGAGACCCAGTACTTC.

This clonotype appeared many times. The chain has TRBV19 and TRBJ1-2; the match to TRBD1 covers 8 bases. The CDR3 loop spans 15 amino acids. The ends lost 1 base at V and 7 bases at J; junction bases unmatched: 8. CDR1 LNHDA and CDR2 SQIVND come from the germline V gene (reference sequence). The CDR3 loop is CASSIVLGQGFGYTF. CDR3 coding DNA: TGTGCCAGTAGTATAGTATTAGGACAGGGTTTTGGCTACACCTTC.

This clonotype was recorded at least ten times. The V and J genes are TRBV12-5 and TRBJ2-7; the match to TRBD2 covers 8 bases. The CDR3 runs 13 residues. Looked up from germline, CDR1 is LGHNT and CDR2 is FRNRAP. Germline trimming cut 7 bases from V and 4 bases from J; bases unmatched to any gene: 6. The CDR3 nucleotides are TGTGCTAGTGCTTTCGGGGGGGGGTACGAGCAGTACTTC. It yields the protein CASAFGGGYEQYF. Complete variable domain (other parts from reference TRBV12-5 and TRBJ2-7): DARVTQTPRHKVTEMGQEVTMRCQPILGHNTVFWYRQTMMQGLELLAYFRNRAPLDDSGMPKDRFSAEMPDATLATLKIQPSEPRDSAVYFCASAFGGGYEQYFGPGTRLTVT.

V and J are TRBV30 and TRBJ2-7; no clear D gene. V was clipped by 0 bases and J by 0 bases, with 12 bases between them. Germline-derived CDR1 and CDR2 are GTSNPN and SVGIG (reference sequence). This CDR3 comprises 15 residues. CDR3 sequence (DNA): TGTGCCTGGAGTGTACGGCAGCCCAGCTCCTACGAGCAGTACTTC. Its translation is CAWSVRQPSSYEQYF.

At least ten counts were recorded for this clonotype. V is TRBV6-5 and J is TRBJ2-5, with D possibly being TRBD1 (5 bases). The CDR3 totals 14 residues. Per the germline V gene, CDR1 is MNHEY and CDR2 is SVGAGI. Trimming stripped 2 bases from V and 3 bases from J, with 10 bases between. The CDR3 sequence is CASSYRDSKETQYF. The CDR3 DNA follows: TGTGCCAGCAGTTACCGAGACAGTAAAGAGACCCAGTACTTC.

In this sample, this clonotype turned up many times. This rearrangement joins TRBV4-3 to TRBJ1-1, with D maybe TRBD1 (6 bases). V shed 1 base and J shed 7 bases, with 16 bases lying between them. The CDR3 runs 15 residues. Looked up from germline, CDR1 is LGHNA and CDR2 is YSLEER. CDR3 DNA: TGCGCCAGCAGCCAAGCAGGGGCAGCCCGAAATGAAGCTTTCTTT. Amino acids: CASSQAGAARNEAFF.

This clonotype has ten or more counts. The V call is TRBV28, the J call TRBJ2-7; TRBD1 might be the D (6 bases). Germline CDR1 is MDHEN and CDR2 is SYDVKM. The ends were cut back, 6 bases at V and 6 bases at J, with 15 bases in the middle. The CDR3 covers 13 residues. The CDR3 sequence: CASRPTGQPEQYF. Written as DNA, the CDR3 is TGTGCCAGCAGACCCACAGGACAGCCCGAGCAGTACTTC.

This clonotype was counted many times. The V call is TRBV15, the J call TRBJ2-5, with a tentative D call TRBD2 (6 bases). The V gene's germline CDR1 is LNHNV and CDR2 YYDKDF (reference sequence). The V end was cut by 0 bases, the J end by 5 bases, with 13 bases between. This CDR3 is 15 amino acids long. CDR3 region: CATSRDSGTGETQYF. In nucleotides, the CDR3 is TGTGCCACCAGCAGAGATTCAGGGACTGGGGAGACCCAGTACTTC.

The rearrangement links TRBV6-5 to TRBJ1-5, with D uncertain. Germline lookup yields CDR1 MNHEY and CDR2 SVGAGI. This CDR3 has 15 amino acids. V was cut by 0 bases and J by 0 bases, with 6 bases left in between. The CDR3: CASSYSRNSNQPQHF. The CDR3 bases are TGTGCCAGCAGTTACTCGAGAAATAGCAATCAGCCCCAGCATTTT.

Ten or more counts support this clonotype. The chain has TRBV28 and TRBJ2-7, with D perhaps being TRBD1 or TRBD2 (6 bases each). V lost 5 bases, J lost 5 bases, and 22 bases lay in between. The CDR3 is 16 residues long. The V gene's germline CDR1 is MDHEN and CDR2 SYDVKM. CDR3: CASSLPGGQSSHEQYF. The CDR3 DNA follows: TGTGCCAGCAGTCTTCCCGGGGGACAATCATCCCACGAGCAGTACTTC.

The V gene is TRBV7-9, the J gene TRBJ1-1, with D perhaps TRBD1 (5 bases). Per germline, CDR1 SEHNR and CDR2 FQNEAQ (reference sequence). Trimming pared 5 bases from V and 7 bases from J, leaving 11 bases between. The CDR3 is 12 amino acids. The CDR3 protein is CASSRGTVEAFF. The CDR3 DNA is TGTGCCAGCAGCCGGGGGACGGTTGAAGCTTTCTTT.

There are many counts of this clonotype. The gene calls are TRBV12-5 and TRBJ1-1, with unresolved D. The germline V gene encodes CDR1 LGHNT and CDR2 FRNRAP. V lost 6 bases and J lost 11, with 22 bases in between. This CDR3 is 14 amino acids long. The CDR3 DNA sequence: TGTGCTAGTGGCCCATCTTCGACCCCGGCGGGGGCTTTCTTT. It codes for CASGPSSTPAGAFF.

This clonotype was detected a few times. The gene calls are TRBV6-5 and TRBJ2-7; 12 bases align to TRBD2. The CDR3 runs 16 residues. Unmatched junction bases numbered 5, after V lost 2 bases and J lost 3 bases. Germline V gene lookup returns CDR1 MNHEY and CDR2 SVGAGI. The CDR3 DNA reads as TGTGCCAGCAGTTACACCCGGACTAGCGGGAACTACGAGCAGTACTTC. As protein: CASSYTRTSGNYEQYF.

This clonotype was counted ten times or more. The chain has TRBV5-1 and TRBJ1-6; unclear D gene. V was pared by 0 bases and J by 7 bases, with 14 bases between. The germline V gene encodes CDR1 SGHRS and CDR2 YFSETQ. The CDR3 length is 16 residues. The CDR3 loop is CASSLGRSGQNSPLHF. The CDR3 DNA sequence: TGCGCCAGCAGCTTGGGGAGGTCCGGCCAGAATTCACCCCTCCACTTT.

The rearrangement uses TRBV11-2 and TRBJ1-2, with 7 positions matching TRBD1. J was trimmed by 7 bases and V by 4 bases; bases with no gene match: 6. Germline V gene data show CDR1 as SGHAT and CDR2 as FQNNGV. The length of the CDR3 is 13 residues. For the CDR3, the DNA is TGTGCCAGCAGCTCCGAGGGGGCAGGTGGCTACACCTTC. Its protein product is CASSSEGAGGYTF.

This clonotype was counted many times. This sequence joins TRBV6-4 and TRBJ1-5; 8 bases map to TRBD1. CDR1 is MRHNA, CDR2 SNTAGT, per germline. This CDR3 region has 18 residues. J lost 2 bases, V lost 7 bases, and 16 bases had no gene match. The CDR3, as DNA: TGTGCCAGCAATCCCGGACAGGGAGAAGCTCTTGGCAATCAGCCCCAGCATTTT. The encoded protein is CASNPGQGEALGNQPQHF.

This clonotype was seen repeatedly, ten times or more. The V gene is TRBV6-2 or TRBV6-3, the J gene TRBJ2-7, with 8 bases matching TRBD2. The CDR3 consists of 13 residues. CDR1 is MNHEY, CDR2 SVGEGT, per germline. V was clipped by 7 bases and J by 1 base; unmatched bases: 3. The DNA of the CDR3 is TGTGCCAGCATCCGGGGGGGATCCTACGAGCAGTACTTC. This gives the protein CASIRGGSYEQYF.

This clonotype was observed many times. The genes are TRBV24-1 and TRBJ2-5; D ambiguous. The germline CDR1 and CDR2 sequences are KGHDR and SFDVKD. This CDR3 is 11 amino acids long. The V end was cut by 9 bases, the J end by 0 bases, with 4 bases between. The CDR3: CATEYQETQYF. CDR3 sequence (DNA): TGTGCCACCGAGTACCAAGAGACCCAGTACTTC.

This clonotype showed up many times. The rearrangement links TRBV9 to TRBJ2-5; D gene unclear. CDR1 is SGDLS and CDR2 is YYNGEE in the germline V gene. CDR3 length equals 14 residues. V lost 0 bases and J lost 5, with 11 bases in between. CDR3 in DNA: TGTGCCAGCAGCGTAGCTGAAACAGCGGAGACCCAGTACTTC. It codes for CASSVAETAETQYF.

This sequence joins TRBV3-1 and TRBJ1-1; TRBD1 agrees at 7 bases. The CDR3 totals 13 residues. Per germline, CDR1 LGHDT and CDR2 YNNKEL (reference sequence). V shed 1 base and J 8 bases; nucleotides not matched to a gene: 4. The CDR3 DNA is TGTGCCAGCAGCCAAGGGGACAGCAAAGAAGCTTTCTTT. Translating it yields CASSQGDSKEAFF.

Many counts were recorded for this clonotype. CDR3 in amino acids: CASSPGTPSTQETQYF. The CDR3 bases are TGTGCCAGCAGCCCAGGGACACCCAGTACCCAAGAGACCCAGTACTTC. This rearrangement joins TRBV12-3 or TRBV12-4 to TRBJ2-5; weak D call: TRBD1 (6 bases). This CDR3 contains 16 residues. V was shortened by 6 bases and J by 1 base, with 18 bases between the two germline ends.